The rows below give T cell receptor beta chains drawn from one sample of a study of control samples from healthy donors and cancer patients. Measured with immunoSEQ multiplex PCR; TCRdb has only the in-frame clones, and not every one. The table has roughly 100,000 clones, approximately 90% seen once. The sequenced material came from blood. The receptor set was obtained from a man aged 30 to 45 in good health. Both conserved end residues are part of each CDR3. The D gene is left open where the match is weak. Only part of the rows carry a size: once, few, many, or a class if the clone is expanded.

>.|.|TRBJ1-2|TRBV5-6
TGTGCCAGCAGCTTGGGTCCCGACCTCACTGACTATGGCTACACCTTC
CASSLGPDLTDYGYTF
>.|.|TRBJ1-1|TRBV5-1
TGCGCCAGCAGCTCCTCGCAGAACACTGAAGCTTTCTTT
CASSSSQNTEAFF
>.|.|TRBJ2-6|TRBV25-1
TGTGCCAGCAGTGAATCCTCTGGTGGGGCCAACGTCCTGACTTTC
CASSESSGGANVLTF
>.|.|TRBJ1-4|TRBV4-3
TGCGCCAGCAGCCAAGATAGGGGGGATGAAAAACTGTTTTTT
CASSQDRGDEKLFF
>.|.|TRBJ2-2|TRBV7-3
TGTGCCAGCAGTCTTCGACAGGGAGGGACCGGGGAGCTGTTTTTT
CASSLRQGGTGELFF
>.|.|TRBJ2-1|TRBV5-1
TGCGCCAGCAGCCTATGGGACAATGAGCAGTTCTTC
CASSLWDNEQFF
>.|TRBD2|TRBJ2-1|TRBV15
TGTGCCACCAGCAGAGGTCATGCTAGCGGGAGGGTCGGTGGGCAGTTCTTC
CATSRGHASGRVGGQFF
>.|.|TRBJ1-5|TRBV28
TGTGCCAGCAGCGGCATAAGGGGGATGGGGAATCAGCCCCAGCATTTT
CASSGIRGMGNQPQHF
>.|.|TRBJ2-7|TRBV3-1/TRBV3-2
TGTGCCAGCGAGGGGAACTCCTACGAGCAGTACTTC
CASEGNSYEQYF
>.|.|TRBJ2-6|TRBV5-1
TGCGCCAGCAGCTTGGCTCCAGGACAGTTGGAGGCAGAATCTCCCTCTGGGGCCAACGTCCTGACTTTC
CASSLAPGQLEAESPSGANVLTF
>once|.|TRBJ2-3|TRBV30
TGTGCCTGGATCGCAGGGACAGATACGCAGTATTTT
CAWIAGTDTQYF
>.|TRBD2|TRBJ2-1|TRBV15
TGTGCCACCAGCAGAGTCGGGGGCCCGGGACTAGCGTTAAATGAGCAGTTCTTC
CATSRVGGPGLALNEQFF
>.|.|TRBJ1-1|TRBV30
TGTGCCTGGCTTCCCGGACGGGTGAACACTGAAGCTTTCTTT
CAWLPGRVNTEAFF
>.|.|TRBJ1-1|TRBV5-6
TGTGCCAGCAGCTTTAGTCCGCAGGGGAACACTGAAGCTTTCTTT
CASSFSPQGNTEAFF
>.|.|TRBJ1-4|TRBV5-1
TGCGCCAGCAGCTTAGGTAGACCAACTAATGAAAAACTGTTTTTT
CASSLGRPTNEKLFF
>.|.|TRBJ2-5|TRBV5-1
TGCGCCAGCAGCTTGGCGCTAGCTTTGGAGACCCAGTACTTC
CASSLALALETQYF
>.|.|TRBJ1-5|TRBV28
TGTGCCAGCAGTTTAGGGGTCGAAGAGCCCCAGCATTTT
CASSLGVEEPQHF
>.|.|TRBJ1-3|TRBV4-1
TGCGCCAGCAGCCAGAGATCGGGGAGTAGCTCTGGAAACACCATATATTTT
CASSQRSGSSSGNTIYF
>.|.|TRBJ1-1|TRBV6-4
TGTGCCAGCAGTGTGGTCAGGAACACTGAAGCTTTCTTT
CASSVVRNTEAFF
>.|.|TRBJ1-1|TRBV20-1
TGCAGTGCTAGTGTCGAGTACACTGAAGCTTTCTTT
CSASVEYTEAFF
>.|TRBD1|TRBJ1-2|TRBV27
TGTGCCAGCAGGACAGGGGGCTCTAACTATGGCTACACCTTC
CASRTGGSNYGYTF
>.|TRBD2|TRBJ2-5|TRBV27
TGTGCCAGCAGTAGTCTTTGGCTAGCGGGGGGGTTTGGGACCCAGTACTTC
CASSSLWLAGGFGTQYF
>.|TRBD2|TRBJ2-1|TRBV24-1
TGTGCCACCAGTGATACTAGCGGTTACTACAATGAGCAGTTCTTC
CATSDTSGYYNEQFF
>.|.|TRBJ1-3|TRBV4-2
TGTGCCAGCAGCCAAGAGCCTTTTGCGGAGACTGGAAACACCATATATTTT
CASSQEPFAETGNTIYF
>.|.|TRBJ1-6|TRBV30
TGTGCCTGGGCGACAGGTCCTAGCTCACCCCTCCACTTT
CAWATGPSSPLHF
>.|TRBD2|TRBJ2-2|TRBV5-1
TGCGCCAGCAGACTAGCGGGGGCCACCGGGGAGCTGTTTTTT
CASRLAGATGELFF
>.|.|TRBJ2-1|TRBV13
TGTGCCAGCAGCCCTCGGGGGGCGAATGAGCAGTTCTTC
CASSPRGANEQFF